These 6 T cell receptor beta chains originate from one sample sequenced in a study of blood T cell repertoires in COVID-19. Measured with immunoSEQ multiplex PCR; TCRdb has only the in-frame clones, and not every one. Of more than 200,000 clones listed, around 86% are singletons. The sample taken for sequencing was peripheral blood. The receptor set was obtained from a man aged 45-65 years with acute or convalescent COVID-19.

The chain recombines TRBV5-1 with TRBJ1-4, with TRBD1 matching 12 bases. Looked up from germline, CDR1 is SGHRS and CDR2 is YFSETQ. Trimming cost V 4 bases and J 7 bases; bases outside gene matches: 11. This CDR3 spans 17 amino acids. The DNA for the CDR3 is TGCGCCAGCAGCCAGGGACAGGGGGCCCGTAACGGTGAAAAACTGTTTTTT. Translation: CASSQGQGARNGEKLFF.

The chain couples TRBV5-1 to TRBJ2-2, with 9 nucleotides matching TRBD1. V lost 5 bases and J lost 7; bases outside the gene matches: 9. Germline CDR1 is SGHRS and CDR2 is YFSETQ. The CDR3 has 15 residues. The CDR3 DNA reads TGCGCCAGCAGATTGAACAGGGGGCTGATCGGGGAGCTGTTTTTT. Translated: CASRLNRGLIGELFF.

J is TRBJ2-7 and V is TRBV5-4; perhaps TRBD1 as D (5 bases). Germline V gives CDR1 SGHNT, CDR2 YYREEE (reference sequence). Between the trimmed V and J ends, which lost 4 bases and 2 bases, there was a span of 16 bases. There are 15 residues in the CDR3. The CDR3 spells CASSVGRGPAYEQYF. CDR3 DNA sequence: TGTGCCAGCAGCGTGGGAAGGGGCCCCGCCTACGAGCAGTACTTC. Full variable domain (rest looked up from reference TRBV5-4 and TRBJ2-7): ETGVTQSPTHLIKTRGQQVTLRCSSQSGHNTVSWYQQALGQGPQFIFQYYREEENGRGNFPPRFSGLQFPNYSSELNVNALELDDSALYLCASSVGRGPAYEQYFGPGTRLTVT.

This clone was counted between two and nine times. This rearrangement joins TRBV7-9 to TRBJ1-1; D unresolved. This CDR3 region has 14 residues. CDR1 SEHNR and CDR2 FQNEAQ come from the germline V gene (reference sequence). Trimming removed 6 bases from V and 1 base from J, with 12 bases in between. The CDR3 DNA follows: TGTGCCAGCAGGACCCCCCGGGGGAACACTGAAGCTTTCTTT. Its translation is CASRTPRGNTEAFF.

The V call is TRBV12-3 or TRBV12-4, the J call TRBJ1-6, with unresolved D. V gave up 1 base and J gave up 7 bases, with 5 bases separating them. The CDR3 spans 13 residues. CDR3 amino acids: CASSLGMNSPLHF. In DNA, the CDR3 is TGTGCCAGCAGTTTAGGTATGAATTCACCCCTCCACTTT.

This clone was seen a few times. The chain uses TRBV5-1 and TRBJ1-5; D ambiguous. CDR3 size: 15 residues. The ends were cut back, 0 bases at V and 3 bases at J, with 10 bases in the middle. Germline loops: CDR1 SGHRS, CDR2 YFSETQ. In nucleotides, the CDR3 is TGCGCCAGCAGCTTGGATGCAGGACTCAATCAGCCCCAGCATTTT. Translated, it gives CASSLDAGLNQPQHF.